Given below is one TCR beta chain in context. CDR3 size: 13 residues. In germline, CDR1 is WSHSY, CDR2 SAAADI. Trimming shortened V by 3 bases and J by 8 bases, and 10 bases separated the two germline ends. The data derive from a study of blood T cell repertoires in COVID-19. Using immunoSEQ multiplex PCR, the repertoire was profiled, and TCRdb retains in-frame clones only, with some absent. This table has about 260,000 clones, around nine tenths appearing once. Sequencing used peripheral blood. This TCR came from a man aged 35 to 55 with active or convalescent COVID-19. The chain has TRBV10-2 and TRBJ2-2; D unclear. In DNA, the CDR3 is TGCGCCAGCAGTGACACCTTTACTGGGGAGCTGTTTTTT. Protein: CASSDTFTGELFF.